This T cell receptor (beta chain) was documented in a study of T cell repertoires in cytomegalovirus infection. About the research overall: Newly reported HLA-C-restricted and thoroughly characterized HLA-B-restricted CMV epitopes were employed. CMV infection together with matching HLA type was indicated by public TCR beta signatures.

The CDR3 has 11 amino acids. CDR1 and CDR2 (germline): SGHVS, FQNEAQ. V was shortened by 8 bases and J by 9 bases, with 11 bases between the two germline ends. TCRdb used MiXCR to reprocess the reads, holding one entry per CDR3 protein. Seen here are around 100,000 distinct CDR3 sequences, over 40% observed once, and the top ten hold approximately 74%. To note about this clonotype: What it binds is not known.

The material was CD8+ T cells from cultured PBMCs, obtained from culture after CMV antigen stimulation. The J gene is TRBJ2-1, the V gene TRBV7-8; D remains unclear. This clonotype originated in a human donor in good health (CMV status not recorded). Some clones in this sample may be carry-over from other donors' samples. The CDR3 nucleotides read TGTGCCAGCCTCGGAGCCGGTGAGCAGTTCTTC. This encodes CASLGAGEQFF.